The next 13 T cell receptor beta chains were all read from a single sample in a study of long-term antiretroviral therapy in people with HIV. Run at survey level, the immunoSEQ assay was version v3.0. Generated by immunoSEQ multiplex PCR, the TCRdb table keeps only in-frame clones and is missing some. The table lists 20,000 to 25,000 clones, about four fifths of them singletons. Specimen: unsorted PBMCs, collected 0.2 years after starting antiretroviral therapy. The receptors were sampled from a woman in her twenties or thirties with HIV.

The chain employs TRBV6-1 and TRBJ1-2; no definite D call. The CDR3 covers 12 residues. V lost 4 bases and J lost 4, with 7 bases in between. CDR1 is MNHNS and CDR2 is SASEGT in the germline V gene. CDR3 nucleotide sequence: TGTGCCAGCAGTGTTGGAGGCTATGGCTACACCTTC. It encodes CASSVGGYGYTF.

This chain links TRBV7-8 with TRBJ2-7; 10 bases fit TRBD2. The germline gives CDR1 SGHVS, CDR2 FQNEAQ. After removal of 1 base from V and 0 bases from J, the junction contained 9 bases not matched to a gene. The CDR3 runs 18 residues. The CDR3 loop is CASSLVSPASGSSYEQYV. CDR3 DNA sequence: TGTGCCAGCAGCTTAGTATCTCCGGCTAGCGGGAGCTCCTACGAGCAGTACGTC.

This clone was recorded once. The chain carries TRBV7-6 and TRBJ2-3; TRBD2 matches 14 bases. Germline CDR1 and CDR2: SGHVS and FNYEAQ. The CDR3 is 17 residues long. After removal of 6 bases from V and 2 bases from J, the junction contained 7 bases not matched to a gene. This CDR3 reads CASRRGLAGEVTDTQYF. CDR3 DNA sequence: TGTGCCAGCAGACGGGGACTAGCGGGGGAGGTCACAGATACGCAGTATTTT.

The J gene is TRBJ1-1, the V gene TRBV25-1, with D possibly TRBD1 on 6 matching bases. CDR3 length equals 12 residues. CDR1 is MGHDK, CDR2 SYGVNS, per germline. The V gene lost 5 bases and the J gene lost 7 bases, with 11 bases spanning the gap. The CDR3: CASSLQGIEAFF. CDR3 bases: TGTGCCAGCAGTTTACAGGGAATTGAAGCTTTCTTT.

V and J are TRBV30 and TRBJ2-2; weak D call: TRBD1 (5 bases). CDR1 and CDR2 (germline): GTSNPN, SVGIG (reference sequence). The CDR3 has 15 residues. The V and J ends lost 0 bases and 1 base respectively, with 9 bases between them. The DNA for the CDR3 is TGTGCCTGGAGTGTAGACGACAGGAACACCGGGGAGCTGTTTTTT. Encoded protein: CAWSVDDRNTGELFF.

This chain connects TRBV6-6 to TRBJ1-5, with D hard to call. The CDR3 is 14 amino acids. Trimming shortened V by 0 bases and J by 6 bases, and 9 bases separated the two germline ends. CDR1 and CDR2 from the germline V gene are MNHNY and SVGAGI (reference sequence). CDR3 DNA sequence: TGTGCCAGCAGTTACTCACGGGGTGTTCAGCCCCAGCATTTT. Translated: CASSYSRGVQPQHF.

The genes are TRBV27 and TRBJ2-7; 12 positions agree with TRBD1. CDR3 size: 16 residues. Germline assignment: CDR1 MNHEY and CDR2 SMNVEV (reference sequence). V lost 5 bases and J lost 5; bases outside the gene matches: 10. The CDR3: CASSPRPGQGANEQYF. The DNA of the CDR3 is TGTGCCAGCAGTCCCCGTCCGGGACAGGGGGCGAACGAGCAGTACTTC.

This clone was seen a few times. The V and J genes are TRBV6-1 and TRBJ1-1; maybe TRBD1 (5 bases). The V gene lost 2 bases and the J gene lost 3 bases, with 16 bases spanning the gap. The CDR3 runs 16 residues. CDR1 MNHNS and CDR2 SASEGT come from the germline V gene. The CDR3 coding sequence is TGTGCCAGCAGTGAATGGGGATGGGGCCCGGACACTGAAGCTTTCTTT. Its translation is CASSEWGWGPDTEAFF.

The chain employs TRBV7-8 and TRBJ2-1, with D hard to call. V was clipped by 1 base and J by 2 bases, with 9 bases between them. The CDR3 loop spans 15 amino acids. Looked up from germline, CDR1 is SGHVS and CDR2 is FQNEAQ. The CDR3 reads CASSLGTAPYNEQFF. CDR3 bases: TGTGCCAGCAGCTTAGGGACGGCACCCTACAATGAGCAGTTCTTC.

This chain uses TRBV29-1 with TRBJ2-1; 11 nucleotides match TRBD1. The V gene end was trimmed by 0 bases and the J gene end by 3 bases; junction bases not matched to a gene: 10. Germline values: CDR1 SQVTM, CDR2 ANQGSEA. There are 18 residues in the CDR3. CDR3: CSVEEPGQGVRVYNEQFF. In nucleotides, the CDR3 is TGCAGCGTTGAAGAGCCGGGACAGGGGGTGAGGGTCTACAATGAGCAGTTCTTC.

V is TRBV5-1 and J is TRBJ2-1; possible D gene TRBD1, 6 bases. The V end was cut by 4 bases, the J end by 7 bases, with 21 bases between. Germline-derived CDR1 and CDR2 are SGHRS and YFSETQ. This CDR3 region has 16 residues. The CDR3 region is CASSPGAGPDRNEQFF. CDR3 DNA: TGCGCCAGCAGCCCCGGGGCCGGGCCAGACAGGAATGAGCAGTTCTTC.

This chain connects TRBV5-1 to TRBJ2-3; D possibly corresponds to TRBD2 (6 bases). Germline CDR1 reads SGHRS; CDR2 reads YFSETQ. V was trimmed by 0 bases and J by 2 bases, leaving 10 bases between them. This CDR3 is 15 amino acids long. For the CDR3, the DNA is TGCGCCAGCAGCTTGGCTTCGCGGGACACAGATACGCAGTATTTT. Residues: CASSLASRDTDTQYF.

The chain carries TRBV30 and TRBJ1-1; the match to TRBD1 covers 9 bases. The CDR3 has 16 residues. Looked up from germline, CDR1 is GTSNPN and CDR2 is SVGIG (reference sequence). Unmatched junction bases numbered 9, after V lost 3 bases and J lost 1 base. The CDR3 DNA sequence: TGTGCCTGGAGCTCCGCGAAACAGGGGGCGAACACTGAAGCTTTCTTT. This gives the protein CAWSSAKQGANTEAFF.